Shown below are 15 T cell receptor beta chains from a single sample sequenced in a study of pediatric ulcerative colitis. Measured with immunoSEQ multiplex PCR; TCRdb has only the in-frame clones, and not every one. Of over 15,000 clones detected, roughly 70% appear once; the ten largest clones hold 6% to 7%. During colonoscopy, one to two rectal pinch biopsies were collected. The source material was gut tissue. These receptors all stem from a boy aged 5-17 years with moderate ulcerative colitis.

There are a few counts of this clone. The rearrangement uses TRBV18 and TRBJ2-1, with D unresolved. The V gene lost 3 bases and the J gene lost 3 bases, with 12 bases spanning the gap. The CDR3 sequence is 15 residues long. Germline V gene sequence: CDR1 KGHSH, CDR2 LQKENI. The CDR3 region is CASSPDTVSYNEQFF. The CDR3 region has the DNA TGTGCCAGCTCACCCGACACTGTCAGCTACAATGAGCAGTTCTTC.

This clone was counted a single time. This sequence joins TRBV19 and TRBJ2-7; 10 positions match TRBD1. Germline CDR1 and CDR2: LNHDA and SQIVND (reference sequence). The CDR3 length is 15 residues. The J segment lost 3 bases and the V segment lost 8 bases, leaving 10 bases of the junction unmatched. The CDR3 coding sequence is TGTGCCAGTCGAAGGGGGGGACAGGGGAACTACGAGCAGTACTTC. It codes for CASRRGGQGNYEQYF. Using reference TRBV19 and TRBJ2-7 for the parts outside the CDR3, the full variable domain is DGGITQSPKYLFRKEGQNVTLSCEQNLNHDAMYWYRQDPGQGLRLIYYSQIVNDFQKGDIAEGYSVSREKKESFPLTVTSAQKNPTAFYLCASRRGGQGNYEQYFGPGTRLTVT.

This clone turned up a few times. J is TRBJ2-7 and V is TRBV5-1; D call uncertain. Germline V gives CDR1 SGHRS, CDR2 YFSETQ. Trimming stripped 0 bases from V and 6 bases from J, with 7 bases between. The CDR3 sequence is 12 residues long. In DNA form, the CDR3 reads TGCGCCAGCAGCTTGGGCGTAGGCGAGCAGTACTTC. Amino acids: CASSLGVGEQYF.

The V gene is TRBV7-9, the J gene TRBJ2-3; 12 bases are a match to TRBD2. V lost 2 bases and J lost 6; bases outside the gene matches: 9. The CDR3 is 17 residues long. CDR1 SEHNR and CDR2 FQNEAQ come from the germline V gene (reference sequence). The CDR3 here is CASSLSTSGSRADTQYF. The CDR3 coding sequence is TGTGCCAGCAGCTTATCGACTAGCGGGAGCCGGGCCGATACGCAGTATTTT.

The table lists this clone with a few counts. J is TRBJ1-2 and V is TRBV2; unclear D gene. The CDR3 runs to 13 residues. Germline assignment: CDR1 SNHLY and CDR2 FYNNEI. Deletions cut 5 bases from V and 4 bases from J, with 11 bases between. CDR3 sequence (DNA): TGTGCCAGCAGTCCAGATTCGGTCTATGGCTACACCTTC. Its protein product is CASSPDSVYGYTF. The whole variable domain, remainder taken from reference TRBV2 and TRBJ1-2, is EPEVTQTPSHQVTQMGQEVILRCVPISNHLYFYWYRQILGQKVEFLVSFYNNEISEKSEIFDDQFSVERPDGSNFTLKIRSTKLEDSAMYFCASSPDSVYGYTFGSGTRLTVV.

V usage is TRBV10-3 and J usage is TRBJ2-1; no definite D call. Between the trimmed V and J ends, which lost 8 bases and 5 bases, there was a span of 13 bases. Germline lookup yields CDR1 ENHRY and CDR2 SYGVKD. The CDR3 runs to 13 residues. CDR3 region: CAILASSNNEQFF. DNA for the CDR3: TGTGCCATCTTGGCCTCGTCCAACAATGAGCAGTTCTTC.

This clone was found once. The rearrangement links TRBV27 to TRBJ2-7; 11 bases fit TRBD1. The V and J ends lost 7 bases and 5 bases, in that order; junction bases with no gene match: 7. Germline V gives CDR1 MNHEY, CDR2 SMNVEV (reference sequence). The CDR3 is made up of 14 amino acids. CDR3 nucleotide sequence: TGTGCCAGCACCCGGACAGGGGGCCGTCACGAGCAGTACTTC. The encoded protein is CASTRTGGRHEQYF.

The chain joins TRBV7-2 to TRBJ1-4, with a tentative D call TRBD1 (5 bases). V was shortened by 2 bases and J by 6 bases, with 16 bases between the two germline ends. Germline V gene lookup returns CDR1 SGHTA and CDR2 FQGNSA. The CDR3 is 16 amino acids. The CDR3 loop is CASSLNLAGMYEKLFF. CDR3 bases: TGTGCCAGCAGCTTAAATCTGGCAGGGATGTATGAAAAACTGTTTTTT.

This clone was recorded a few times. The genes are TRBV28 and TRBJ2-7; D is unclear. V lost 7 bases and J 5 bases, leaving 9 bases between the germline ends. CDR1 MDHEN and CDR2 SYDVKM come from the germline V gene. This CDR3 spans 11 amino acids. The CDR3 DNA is TGTGCCAGCACCCAGGAGCACGAGCAGTACTTC. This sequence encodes CASTQEHEQYF.

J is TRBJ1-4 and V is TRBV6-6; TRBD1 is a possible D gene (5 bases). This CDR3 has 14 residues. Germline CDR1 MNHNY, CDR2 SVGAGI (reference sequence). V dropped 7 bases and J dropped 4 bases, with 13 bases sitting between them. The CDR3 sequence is CASTLGGLNEKLFF. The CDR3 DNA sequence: TGTGCCAGCACCTTGGGGGGTCTTAATGAAAAACTGTTTTTT.

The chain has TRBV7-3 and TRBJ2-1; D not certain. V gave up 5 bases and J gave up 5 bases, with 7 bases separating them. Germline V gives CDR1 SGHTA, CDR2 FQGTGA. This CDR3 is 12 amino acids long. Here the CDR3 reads CASSVNNNEQFF. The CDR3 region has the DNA TGTGCCAGCAGCGTCAATAACAATGAGCAGTTCTTC.

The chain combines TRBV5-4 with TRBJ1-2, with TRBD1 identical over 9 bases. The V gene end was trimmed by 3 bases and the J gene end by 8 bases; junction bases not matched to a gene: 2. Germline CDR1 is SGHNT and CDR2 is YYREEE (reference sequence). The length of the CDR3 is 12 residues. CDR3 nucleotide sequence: TGTGCCAGCAGCTGGACAGGGGCCGGCTACACCTTC. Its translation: CASSWTGAGYTF.

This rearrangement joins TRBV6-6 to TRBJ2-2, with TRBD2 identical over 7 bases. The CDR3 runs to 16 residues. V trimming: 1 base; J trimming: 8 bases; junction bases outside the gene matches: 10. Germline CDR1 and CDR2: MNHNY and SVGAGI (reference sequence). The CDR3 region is CASSYFGTTRYGELFF. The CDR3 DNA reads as TGTGCCAGCAGTTACTTTGGGACTACCCGATATGGGGAGCTGTTTTTT.

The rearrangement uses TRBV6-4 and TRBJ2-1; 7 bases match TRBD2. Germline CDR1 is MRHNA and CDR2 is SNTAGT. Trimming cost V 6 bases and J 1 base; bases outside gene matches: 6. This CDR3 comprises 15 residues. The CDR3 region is CASRREAGSYNEQFF. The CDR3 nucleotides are TGTGCCAGCAGACGAGAAGCGGGATCCTACAATGAGCAGTTCTTC.

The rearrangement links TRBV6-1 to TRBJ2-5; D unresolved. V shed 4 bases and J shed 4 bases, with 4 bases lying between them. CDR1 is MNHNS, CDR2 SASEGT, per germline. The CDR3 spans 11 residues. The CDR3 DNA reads TGTGCCAGCAGTGTTTTAGAGACCCAGTACTTC. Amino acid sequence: CASSVLETQYF.